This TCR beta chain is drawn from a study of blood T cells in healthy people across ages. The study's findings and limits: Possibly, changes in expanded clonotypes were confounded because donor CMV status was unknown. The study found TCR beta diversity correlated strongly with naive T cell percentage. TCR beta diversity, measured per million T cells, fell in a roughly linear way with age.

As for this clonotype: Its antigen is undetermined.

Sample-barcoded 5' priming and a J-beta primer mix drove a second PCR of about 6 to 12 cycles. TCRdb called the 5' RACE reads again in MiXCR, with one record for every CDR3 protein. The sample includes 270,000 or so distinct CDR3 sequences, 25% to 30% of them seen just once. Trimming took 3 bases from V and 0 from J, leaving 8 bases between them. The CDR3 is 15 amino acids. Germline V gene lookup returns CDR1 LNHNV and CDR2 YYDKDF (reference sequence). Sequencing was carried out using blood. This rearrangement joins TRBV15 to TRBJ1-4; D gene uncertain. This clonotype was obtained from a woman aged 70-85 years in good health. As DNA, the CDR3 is TGTGCCACCAGCAGGGGCGGCTCAACTAATGAAAAACTGTTTTTT. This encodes CATSRGGSTNEKLFF.